A single sample is the source of the 27 T cell receptor beta chains below, sequenced in a study of breast tumors, draining lymph nodes, adjacent tissues. A single record per CDR3 protein comes from TCRdb applying MiXCR to the multiplex PCR reads. The table includes nearly 200,000 distinct CDR3 sequences, over 25% detected once. The lymph nodes were axillary draining lymph nodes from breast cancer patients. Sequencing was performed on axillary lymph node tissue. Every receptor here comes from a female donor with breast cancer. Some clones in this sample may be carry-over from other donors' samples.

This clonotype was observed at least ten times. The V and J genes are TRBV5-1 and TRBJ2-3; no definite D call. The V and J ends lost 1 base and 3 bases respectively, with 6 bases between them. This CDR3 contains 13 residues. Germline CDR1 is SGHRS and CDR2 is YFSETQ. CDR3 residues: CASSLPRTDTQYF. The CDR3 DNA follows: TGCGCCAGCAGCTTGCCTAGGACAGATACGCAGTATTTT.

The J gene is TRBJ2-7, the V gene TRBV19, with TRBD1 matching over 9 bases. CDR3 length equals 14 residues. Germline-derived CDR1 and CDR2 are LNHDA and SQIVND (reference sequence). V shed 4 bases and J 6 bases; nucleotides not matched to a gene: 7. CDR3 loop: CASSTGTGPGEQYF. CDR3 sequence (DNA): TGTGCCAGTAGTACCGGGACAGGGCCGGGCGAGCAGTACTTC.

Details on this clonotype: At one end, the junction sequence differs from germline, possibly due to a read error. The chain has TRBV29-1 and TRBJ2-3; 7 bases are shared with TRBD2. Germline lookup yields CDR1 SQVTM and CDR2 ANQGSEA. The CDR3 is 15 residues long. The CDR3, as DNA: TGTGTCAGCAATTACAGCGGGATCTTCACAGATACGCAGTATTTT. As protein: CVSNYSGIFTDTQYF.

This clonotype was counted a single time. The chain uses TRBV10-2 and TRBJ2-5; TRBD2 agrees at 14 bases. In germline, CDR1 is WSHSY, CDR2 SAAADI. There are 15 residues in the CDR3. With 6 bases clipped from V and 5 bases from J, the junction kept 5 bases outside the gene matches. CDR3 sequence: CASRGTSGGLETQYF. In DNA, the CDR3 is TGCGCCAGCAGAGGGACTAGCGGGGGATTGGAGACCCAGTACTTC.

V is TRBV7-8 and J is TRBJ1-2; 9 nucleotides align to TRBD1. The CDR3 contains 13 residues. In germline, CDR1 is SGHVS, CDR2 FQNEAQ. After removal of 8 bases from V and 7 bases from J, the junction contained 8 bases not matched to a gene. As DNA, the CDR3 is TGTGCCAGCGGGGACAGGGTCCTAAGTGGCTACACCTTC. This translates into CASGDRVLSGYTF.

The rearrangement uses TRBV9 and TRBJ1-6, with TRBD1 matching 9 bases. Germline assignment: CDR1 SGDLS and CDR2 YYNGEE. This CDR3 is 17 amino acids long. V lost 4 bases to trimming and J lost 2 bases; unmatched junction nucleotides: 7. CDR3 region: CASSSIGQGTYNSPLHF. CDR3 bases: TGTGCCAGCAGCTCCATCGGACAGGGGACCTATAATTCACCCCTCCACTTT. Full variable domain (remainder filled in from reference TRBV9 and TRBJ1-6): DSGVTQTPKHLITATGQRVTLRCSPRSGDLSVYWYQQSLDQGLQFLIQYYNGEERAKGNILERFSAQQFPDLHSELNLSSLELGDSALYFCASSSIGQGTYNSPLHFGNGTRLTVT.

This clonotype showed up just once. The V gene is TRBV7-6, the J gene TRBJ1-2, with D maybe TRBD1 (5 bases). There are 13 residues in the CDR3. Germline-derived CDR1 and CDR2 are SGHVS and FNYEAQ. V was cut by 0 bases and J by 8 bases, with 10 bases left in between. The CDR3 DNA is TGTGCCAGCAGCTTAGCGGCAGGGAGAGGCTACACCTTC. It encodes CASSLAAGRGYTF.

This clonotype was seen repeatedly, ten times or more. V and J are TRBV7-6 and TRBJ2-1; the match to TRBD2 covers 9 bases. The CDR3 loop spans 15 amino acids. With V trimmed by 0 bases and J by 16 bases, 13 bases remained unmatched. Germline values: CDR1 SGHVS, CDR2 FNYEAQ. The CDR3 loop reads CASSLAAGLAGRIFF. The CDR3 DNA is TGTGCCAGCAGCTTAGCAGCGGGGCTAGCGGGACGAATTTTCTTC. The full variable domain, with the rest looked up from reference TRBV7-6 and TRBJ2-1, is GAGVSQSPRYKVTKRGQDVALRCDPISGHVSLYWYRQALGQGPEFLTYFNYEAQQDKSGLPNDRFSAERPEGSISTLTIQRTEQRDSAMYRCASSLAAGLAGRIFFGPGTRLTVL.

Details on this clonotype: The CDR3 does not close with the conserved phenylalanine or tryptophan, likely indicating a read error. The DNA is left out, because the CDR3 cannot be placed on it with certainty; the CDR3 is given as TCRdb lists it. The V and J genes are TRBV18 and TRBJ1-6; TRBD1, the D gene given by the table, was not confirmed from the DNA. Germline V gene data show CDR1 as KGHSH and CDR2 as LQKENI. With termini counted, the CDR3 has 12 amino acids. This CDR3 reads CASSPPGQPDHY.

V gene TRBV25-1 combines with J gene TRBJ2-1; 10 bases map to TRBD2. J lost 7 bases, V lost 7 bases, and 16 bases had no gene match. This CDR3 is 17 amino acids long. CDR1 and CDR2 from the germline V gene are MGHDK and SYGVNS. The CDR3, as DNA: TGTGCCAGCAAGTCAACTAGCGGGGCGGGAGTGTGGAATGAGCAGTTCTTC. Protein: CASKSTSGAGVWNEQFF.

This chain links TRBV19 with TRBJ1-1; D remains unclear. The length of the CDR3 is 13 residues. With 4 bases removed from V and 1 base from J, the gap between germline ends came to 7 bases. Per the germline V gene, CDR1 is LNHDA and CDR2 is SQIVND (reference sequence). CDR3 residues: CASSNGANTEAFF. CDR3 DNA sequence: TGTGCCAGTAGTAACGGAGCGAACACTGAAGCTTTCTTT.

The chain couples TRBV6-5 to TRBJ1-1, with 9 bases matching TRBD1. The V gene end was trimmed by 6 bases and the J gene end by 6 bases; junction bases not matched to a gene: 11. Germline V gene lookup returns CDR1 MNHEY and CDR2 SVGAGI. This CDR3 comprises 15 residues. In DNA, the CDR3 is TGTGCCAGCAGATTTTCGGACAGGGGAAACGCTGAAGCTTTCTTT. Amino acid sequence: CASRFSDRGNAEAFF.

This chain uses TRBV6-2 or TRBV6-3 with TRBJ2-3; the match to TRBD2 covers 8 bases. This CDR3 comprises 14 residues. The ends lost 5 bases at V and 11 bases at J; junction bases unmatched: 12. In germline, CDR1 is MNHEY, CDR2 SVGEGT. Written as DNA, the CDR3 is TGTGCCAGCAGTCTGGCGGGAGGAGACACTGAGCAGTATTTT. Translation: CASSLAGGDTEQYF.

There are a few counts of this clonotype. It may be a read error: a sequence one base away is much more abundant. The gene calls are TRBV12-3 or TRBV12-4 and TRBJ2-2; 11 nucleotides match TRBD2. This CDR3 has 16 residues. V trimming: 6 bases; J trimming: 5 bases; junction bases outside the gene matches: 8. The CDR3 sequence is CASSHNSGRGTGELFF. CDR3 sequence (DNA): TGTGCCAGCAGCCACAATAGCGGGAGGGGTACCGGGGAGCTGTTTTTT.

The table lists this clonotype with many counts. The chain is built from TRBV20-1 and TRBJ1-6; 7 bases agree with TRBD1. Germline V CDR1 and CDR2: DFQATT, SNEGSKA (reference sequence). The CDR3 is made up of 14 amino acids. The ends lost 1 base at V and 8 bases at J; junction bases unmatched: 5. The CDR3 spells CSARGGRGYSPLHF. In nucleotides, the CDR3 is TGCAGTGCTAGAGGGGGCAGGGGGTATTCACCCCTCCACTTT.

Ten or more counts support this clonotype. This chain joins TRBV6-5 and TRBJ1-4; D call uncertain. Germline V gene sequence: CDR1 MNHEY, CDR2 SVGAGI. V was trimmed by 6 bases and J by 4 bases, leaving 9 bases between them. The CDR3 covers 13 residues. This CDR3 is CASRRKYNEKLFF. In DNA, the CDR3 is TGTGCCAGCAGAAGAAAGTATAATGAAAAACTGTTTTTT.

This clonotype was recorded at least ten times. The CDR3 nucleotides read TGCAGTGCTAAAACCGGGACTAGCGGCTACAATGAGCAGTTCTTC. Amino acid sequence: CSAKTGTSGYNEQFF. The gene calls are TRBV20-1 and TRBJ2-1; 11 nucleotides align to TRBD2. The CDR3 has 15 amino acids. V gave up 4 bases and J gave up 3 bases; unmatched junction bases: 5. The V gene's germline CDR1 is DFQATT and CDR2 SNEGSKA (reference sequence).

A few counts support this clonotype. J is TRBJ2-1 and V is TRBV6-1, with 9 bases fitting TRBD2. V was pared by 2 bases and J by 4 bases, with 6 bases of the junction left unmatched. The V gene's germline CDR1 is MNHNS and CDR2 SASEGT. The CDR3 has 16 amino acids. The CDR3 nucleotides are TGTGCCAGCAGTGAACGGGCGGGGGGGAGTTACAATGAGCAGTTCTTC. Protein sequence: CASSERAGGSYNEQFF.

The chain couples TRBV14 to TRBJ2-3; D might be TRBD2 (7 bases). The CDR3 length is 16 residues. CDR1 is SGHDN and CDR2 is FVKESK in the germline V gene. The V and J ends lost 0 bases and 6 bases respectively, with 16 bases between them. CDR3 amino acids: CASSQDRWGGWDTQYF. In DNA form, the CDR3 reads TGTGCCAGCAGCCAAGATAGGTGGGGGGGCTGGGATACGCAGTATTTT.

This clonotype was seen only once. The chain joins TRBV7-6 to TRBJ2-7; TRBD2 agrees at 9 bases. In germline, CDR1 is SGHVS, CDR2 FNYEAQ. The CDR3 loop spans 15 amino acids. The trim removed 9 bases at V and 3 bases at J, leaving 12 bases unmatched. The CDR3 nucleotides read TGTGCCAGTGGGGAAGCTAGCGGGAACCTCTACGAGCAGTACTTC. It specifies CASGEASGNLYEQYF.

As concerns this clonotype: A much larger clone sits a single nucleotide away, making a read error possible. V is TRBV6-5 and J is TRBJ1-6; 7 bases align to TRBD1. The CDR3 totals 15 residues. Germline CDR1 reads MNHEY; CDR2 reads SVGAGI. With 5 bases clipped from V and 3 bases from J, the junction kept 4 bases outside the gene matches. The CDR3 region is CASSHRDSYNSPLHF. As DNA, the CDR3 is TGTGCCAGCAGTCACCGGGACAGCTATAATTCACCCCTCCACTTT.

This clonotype showed up many times. This rearrangement joins TRBV11-2 to TRBJ2-3; a weak D match, TRBD1 (6 bases). Per germline, CDR1 SGHAT and CDR2 FQNNGV. V lost 6 bases to trimming and J lost 0 bases, with 10 bases between them. The length of the CDR3 is 14 residues. CDR3 DNA sequence: TGTGCCAGCAGTTTCAGGGGAAGCACAGATACGCAGTATTTT. Protein product: CASSFRGSTDTQYF.

In this sample, this clonotype turned up a few times. This may come from a read error, since a much larger clone is one base off. This chain joins TRBV5-4 and TRBJ1-2; D is unclear. V lost 2 bases to trimming and J lost 8 bases, with 13 bases between them. Germline assignment: CDR1 SGHNT and CDR2 YYREEE (reference sequence). The CDR3 extends over 13 amino acids. The CDR3 spells CASSLTSATGYTF. CDR3 nucleotide sequence: TGTGCCAGCAGCTTAACCAGTGCGACCGGCTACACCTTC.

Of note for this clonotype: This could be a read error, since a much larger clone is one nucleotide away. The gene calls are TRBV6-1 and TRBJ1-4; D is undetermined. CDR1 is MNHNS, CDR2 SASEGT, per germline. V was trimmed by 5 bases and J by 2 bases, leaving 12 bases between them. The CDR3 extends over 15 amino acids. The CDR3 DNA reads TGTGCCAGCAGTCATGGCCGTTCGACTAATGAAAAACTGTTTTTT. Amino acid sequence: CASSHGRSTNEKLFF.

As to this clonotype: A read error is possible here, since a much larger clone lies one base away. The chain uses TRBV6-1 and TRBJ2-7; 7 bases align to TRBD1. Germline lookup yields CDR1 MNHNS and CDR2 SASEGT. The CDR3 totals 15 residues. CDR3 amino acids: CACSKDRAGPYEQYF. The DNA for the CDR3 is TGTGCCTGCAGCAAAGACAGGGCCGGTCCTTACGAGCAGTACTTC.

This clonotype was recorded many times. The rearrangement links TRBV2 to TRBJ2-7, with a tentative D call TRBD1 (6 bases). CDR3 length equals 12 residues. The V end was cut by 4 bases, the J end by 5 bases, with 9 bases between. The V gene's germline CDR1 is SNHLY and CDR2 FYNNEI. The CDR3 DNA sequence: TGTGCCAGCAGTGTGCAGGGGCACGAGCAGTACTTC. Encoded protein: CASSVQGHEQYF.

The CDR3 bases are TGCGCCAGCAGCTTTAGCGGGGGTAGCCGCAATGAGCAGTTCTTC. Protein product: CASSFSGGSRNEQFF. The chain carries TRBV5-1 and TRBJ2-1, with 9 bases identical to TRBD2. The junction had 6 bases not matched to a gene; V was cut back by 2 bases and J by 6 bases. The CDR3 is made up of 15 amino acids. The germline gives CDR1 SGHRS, CDR2 YFSETQ.